The entry below gives a single T cell receptor beta chain sequence along with its context. This clonotype was detected many times. This receptor's antigen is unknown. The sample holds no much larger clone one base away, and base qualities are not on file. The instrument was an Illumina HiSeq 1500. The public reads were quality trimmed at Q25 with fastp and then assembled into clones with MiXCR by TCRdb, keeping productive beta chains. When rows share a CDR3 protein, they turn into one entry using the most common DNA and genes. This sample holds around 170,000 distinct CDR3 sequences; over 13% were observed only once. The ten most abundant clones make up 20% to 30% of the sample. This specimen belongs to a study of T cell repertoires in cytomegalovirus infection (dated by TCRdb to the late 2010s). About the investigation overall: Because public TCR beta signatures pointed to carriage of CMV infection together with the matching HLA type, the HLA type of each donor mattered for the analysis.

Counted from cysteine to phenylalanine, this CDR3 has 17 amino acids. Only the CDR3 DNA is retained, 51 bases long and in frame from the first base. From V the trimming removes 5 bases and from J it removes 2 bases, while the gene matches leave 11 bases of the junction unaccounted for. CDR1 is given as SEHNR and CDR2 as FQNEAQ, both from the germline V gene (reference sequence). Here is what the overall study found, with its caveats: In both this cohort and an independent cohort of 350 or so donors, the cumulative frequency of public TCR beta family members distinguished carriers of CMV infection plus the relevant HLA type. The ex vivo response was dominated by HLA-C-restricted CMV-specific TCR beta clonotypes, which also provided the single most frequent clonotype in two of eight donors.

What was sequenced was PBMCs. The receptor comes from a human donor in good health (CMV status not recorded). Some clones in this sample may be carry-over from other donors' samples. The sequence is built from TRBV7-9 and TRBJ1-3, with TRBD1 matching 8 junction bases. Read as DNA, the sequence is TGTGCCAGCAGCCCTCGGACAGGGATAAGGGCTGGAAACACCATATATTTT. Translated, this gives CASSPRTGIRAGNTIYF.